This T cell receptor beta chain was sequenced in a study of blood T cell repertoires in COVID-19. Study-level information: PBMCs, B-cell-depleted T cells, or T cells were the source of the cDNA or gDNA that made up the material.

Assay: immunoSEQ multiplex PCR; the TCRdb copy retains only in-frame clones and omits some. The sample has around 150,000 clones, around four fifths seen once. V shed 5 bases, J shed 0 bases, and the junction held 10 bases outside the gene matches. Germline values: CDR1 SGHVS, CDR2 FNYEAQ. This CDR3 has 17 residues. Cohort allocation depended upon clinical history that participants reported. Exposed volunteers were people who met a COVID-19 case within 2 weeks before study entry. The sequence came from a man aged 70-80 years who had been exposed to COVID-19. The V gene is TRBV7-6, the J gene TRBJ1-3; 7 bases are a match to TRBD1. The sample consisted of PBMCs or T cells enriched from blood (not recorded which). CDR3 sequence: CASSLLGQALSGNTIYF. DNA of the CDR3: TGTGCCAGCAGCCTACTCGGACAGGCCCTCTCTGGAAACACCATATATTTT.